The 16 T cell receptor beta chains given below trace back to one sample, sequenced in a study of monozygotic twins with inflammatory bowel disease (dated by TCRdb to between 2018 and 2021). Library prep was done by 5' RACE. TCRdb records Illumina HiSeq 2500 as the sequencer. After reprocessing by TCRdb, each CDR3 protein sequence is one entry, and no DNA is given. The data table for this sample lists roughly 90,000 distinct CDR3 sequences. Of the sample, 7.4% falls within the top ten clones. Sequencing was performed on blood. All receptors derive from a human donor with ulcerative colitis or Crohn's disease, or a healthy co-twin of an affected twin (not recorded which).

The CDR3: CATSDLLSGEGNEQFF. The rearrangement uses TRBV24-1 and TRBJ2-1; TCRdb designates TRBD2, a call that cannot be tested without DNA. The germline CDR1 and CDR2 sequences are KGHDR and SFDVKD. This CDR3 contains 16 residues.

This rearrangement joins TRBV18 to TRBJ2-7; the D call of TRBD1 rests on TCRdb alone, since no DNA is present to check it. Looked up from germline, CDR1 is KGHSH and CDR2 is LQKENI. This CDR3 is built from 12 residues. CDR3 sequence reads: CASSPTATEQYF.

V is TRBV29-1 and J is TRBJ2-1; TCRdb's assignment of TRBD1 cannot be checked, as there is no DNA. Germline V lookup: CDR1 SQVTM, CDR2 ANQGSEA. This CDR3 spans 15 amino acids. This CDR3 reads CSVEDAREWYNEQFF.

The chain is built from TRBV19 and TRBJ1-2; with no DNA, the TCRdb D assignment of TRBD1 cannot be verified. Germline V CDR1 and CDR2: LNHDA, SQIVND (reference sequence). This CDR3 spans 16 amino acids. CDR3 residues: CASSRTSVGQGYGYTF.

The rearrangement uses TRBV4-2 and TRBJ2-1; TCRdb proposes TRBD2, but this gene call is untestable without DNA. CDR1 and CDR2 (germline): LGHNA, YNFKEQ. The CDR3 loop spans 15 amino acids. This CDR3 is CASSQARDSYNEQFF.

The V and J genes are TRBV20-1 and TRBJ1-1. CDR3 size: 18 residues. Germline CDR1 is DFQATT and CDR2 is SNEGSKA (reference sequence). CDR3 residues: CSARVVFGQSRMNTEAFF.

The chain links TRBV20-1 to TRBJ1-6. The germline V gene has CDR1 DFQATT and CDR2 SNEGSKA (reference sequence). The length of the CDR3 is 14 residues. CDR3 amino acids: CSVLLGGFNSPLHF.

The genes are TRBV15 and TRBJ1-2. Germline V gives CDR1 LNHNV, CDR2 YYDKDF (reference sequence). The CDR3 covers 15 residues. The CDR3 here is CATSREVTAARGYTF.

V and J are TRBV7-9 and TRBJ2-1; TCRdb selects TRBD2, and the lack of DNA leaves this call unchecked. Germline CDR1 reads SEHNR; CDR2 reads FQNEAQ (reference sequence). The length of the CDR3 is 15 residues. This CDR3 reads CASSSPTSGVNEQFF.

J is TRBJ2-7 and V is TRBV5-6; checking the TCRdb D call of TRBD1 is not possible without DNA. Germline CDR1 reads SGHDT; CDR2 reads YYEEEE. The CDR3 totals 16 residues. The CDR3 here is CASSLGDRTGTYEQYF.

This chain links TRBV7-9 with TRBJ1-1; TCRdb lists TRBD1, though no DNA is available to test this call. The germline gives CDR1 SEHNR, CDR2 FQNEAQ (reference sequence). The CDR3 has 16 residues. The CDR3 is CASSSTGGGAGTEAFF.

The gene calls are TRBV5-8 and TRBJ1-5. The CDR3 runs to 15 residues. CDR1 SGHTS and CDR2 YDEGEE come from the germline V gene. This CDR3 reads CASRRTANSNQPQHF.

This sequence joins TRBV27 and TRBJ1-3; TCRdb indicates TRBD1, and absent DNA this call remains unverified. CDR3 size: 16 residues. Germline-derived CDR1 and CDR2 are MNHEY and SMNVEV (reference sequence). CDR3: CASSPTQGARGNTIYF.

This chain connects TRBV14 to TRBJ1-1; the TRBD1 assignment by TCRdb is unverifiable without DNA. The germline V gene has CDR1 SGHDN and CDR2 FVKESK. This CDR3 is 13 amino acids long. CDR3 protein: CASSQDRESEAFF. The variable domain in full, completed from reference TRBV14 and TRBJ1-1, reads EAGVTQFPSHSVIEKGQTVTLRCDPISGHDNLYWYRRVMGKEIKFLLHFVKESKQDESGMPNNRFLAERTGGTYSTLKVQPAELEDSGVYFCASSQDRESEAFFGQGTRLTVV.

This CDR3 reads CASSLGGGIEQFF. The V call is TRBV7-9, the J call TRBJ2-1; the D call from TCRdb, TRBD1, cannot be confirmed without DNA. This CDR3 is 13 amino acids long. Germline V gene sequence: CDR1 SEHNR, CDR2 FQNEAQ (reference sequence).

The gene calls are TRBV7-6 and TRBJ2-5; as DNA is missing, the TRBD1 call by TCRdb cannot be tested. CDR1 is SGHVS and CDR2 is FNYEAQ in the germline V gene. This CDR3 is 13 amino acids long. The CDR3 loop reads CASSSQGRETQYF.